This T cell receptor beta chain was observed in a study of a mutant IDH1 vaccine in newly diagnosed glioma. Study information: Patients began vaccination 4-6 weeks after radiotherapy alone, or with temozolomide cycles.

Time point meaning: week 47, end of study. A single vaccine dose contained 300 ug of mutant IDH1 20-mer peptide, and topical imiquimod was used with it. Donors' newly diagnosed IDH1-mutant WHO grade 3 or 4 astrocytomas lacked nuclear ATRX. The table came from immunoSEQ multiplex PCR; TCRdb's copy has only in-frame clones and leaves some out. The sample holds some 30,000 clones, 65% to 85% seen once. As for this clone: Its antigen is unidentified.

Germline loops: CDR1 SQVTM, CDR2 ANQGSEA. V was pared by 8 bases and J by 2 bases, with 12 bases between. The length of the CDR3 is 12 residues. The specimen was PBMCs, collected from a glioma patient whose treatment included an IDH1 peptide vaccine. The receptor's source is a man in his thirties or forties with glioma. The chain carries TRBV29-1 and TRBJ2-5, with D possibly TRBD1 on 6 matching bases. CDR3 amino acids: CSPVGQQETQYF. In DNA form, the CDR3 reads TGCAGCCCAGTCGGACAGCAAGAGACCCAGTACTTC.